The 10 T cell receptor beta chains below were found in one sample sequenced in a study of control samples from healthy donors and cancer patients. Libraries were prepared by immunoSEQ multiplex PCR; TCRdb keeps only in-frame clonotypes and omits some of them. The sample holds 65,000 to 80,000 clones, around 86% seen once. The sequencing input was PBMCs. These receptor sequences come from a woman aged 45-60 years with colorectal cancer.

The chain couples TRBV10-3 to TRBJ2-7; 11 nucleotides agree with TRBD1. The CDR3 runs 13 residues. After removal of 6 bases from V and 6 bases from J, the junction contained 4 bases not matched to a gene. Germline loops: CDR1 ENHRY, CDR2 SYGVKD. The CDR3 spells CAIRHGTGGEQYV. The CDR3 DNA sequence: TGTGCCATCAGGCACGGGACAGGGGGCGAGCAGTACGTC.

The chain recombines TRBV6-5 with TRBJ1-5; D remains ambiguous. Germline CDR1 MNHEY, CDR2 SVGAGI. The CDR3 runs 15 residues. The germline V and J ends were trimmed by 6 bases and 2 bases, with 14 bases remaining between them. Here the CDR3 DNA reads TGTGCCAGCAGCCGACTCGGAGGTGGCAATCAGCCCCAGCATTTT. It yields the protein CASSRLGGGNQPQHF.

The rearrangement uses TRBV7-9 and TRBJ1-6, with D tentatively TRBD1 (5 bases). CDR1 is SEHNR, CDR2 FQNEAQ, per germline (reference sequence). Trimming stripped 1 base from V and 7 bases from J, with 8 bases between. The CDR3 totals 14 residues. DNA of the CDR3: TGTGCCAGCAGCTTAGTACACAGGAATTCACCCCTCCACTTT. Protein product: CASSLVHRNSPLHF.

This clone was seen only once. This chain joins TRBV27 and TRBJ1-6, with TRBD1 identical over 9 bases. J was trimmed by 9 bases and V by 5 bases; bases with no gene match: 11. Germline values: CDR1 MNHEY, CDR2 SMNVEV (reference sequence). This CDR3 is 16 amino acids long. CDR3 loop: CASSPSQGARSSPLHF. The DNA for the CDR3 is TGTGCCAGCAGTCCGTCACAGGGGGCTCGAAGTTCACCCCTCCACTTT.

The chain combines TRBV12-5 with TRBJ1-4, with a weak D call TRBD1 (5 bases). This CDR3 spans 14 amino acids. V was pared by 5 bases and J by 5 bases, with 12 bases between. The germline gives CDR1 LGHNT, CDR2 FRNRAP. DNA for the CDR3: TGTGCTAGTGGTCCGGGACGAAAGAATGAAAAACTGTTTTTT. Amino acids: CASGPGRKNEKLFF.

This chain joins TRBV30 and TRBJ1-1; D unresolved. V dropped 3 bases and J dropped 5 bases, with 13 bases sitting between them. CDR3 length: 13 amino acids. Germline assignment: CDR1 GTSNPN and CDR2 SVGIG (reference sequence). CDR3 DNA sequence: TGTGCCTGGAGACCGGGCTTGGGTACTGAAGCTTTCTTT. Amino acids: CAWRPGLGTEAFF.

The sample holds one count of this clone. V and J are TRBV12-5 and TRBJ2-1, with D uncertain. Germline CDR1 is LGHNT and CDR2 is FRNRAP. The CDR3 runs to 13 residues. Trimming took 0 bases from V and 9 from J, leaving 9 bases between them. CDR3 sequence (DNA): TGTGCTAGTGGTTTGGTACGCGCGATTGAGCAGTTCTTC. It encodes CASGLVRAIEQFF.

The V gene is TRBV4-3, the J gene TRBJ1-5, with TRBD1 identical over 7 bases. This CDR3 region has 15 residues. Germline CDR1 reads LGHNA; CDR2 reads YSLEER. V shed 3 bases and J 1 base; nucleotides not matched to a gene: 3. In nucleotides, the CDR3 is TGCGCCAGCAGCCAGGACAGGCTCAGCAATCAGCCCCAGCATTTT. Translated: CASSQDRLSNQPQHF.

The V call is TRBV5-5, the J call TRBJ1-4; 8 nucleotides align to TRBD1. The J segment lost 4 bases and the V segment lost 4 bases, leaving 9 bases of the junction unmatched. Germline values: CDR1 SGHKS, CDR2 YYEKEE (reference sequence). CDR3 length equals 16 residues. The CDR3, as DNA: TGTGCCAGCAGCAGGGTGGGGACAGGATTTAATGAAAAACTGTTTTTT. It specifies CASSRVGTGFNEKLFF.

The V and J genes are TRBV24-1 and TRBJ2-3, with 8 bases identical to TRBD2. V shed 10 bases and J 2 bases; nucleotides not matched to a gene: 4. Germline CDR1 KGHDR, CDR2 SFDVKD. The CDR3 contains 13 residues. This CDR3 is CATTSGITDTQYF. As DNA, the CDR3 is TGTGCCACTACTAGCGGCATCACAGATACGCAGTATTTT.